This record concerns one TCR beta chain sequence. The antigen is not known. The data derive from a study of T cell responses to AZD1222 COVID-19 vaccine. As for the study in general: It was second doses at about 4 or about 12 weeks that were pooled.

V was clipped by 0 bases and J by 4 bases, with 9 bases between them. The germline CDR1 and CDR2 sequences are SEHNR and FQNEAQ (reference sequence). The CDR3 length is 14 residues. Sequencing used immunoSEQ multiplex PCR; TCRdb keeps in-frame clones, though not all of them. The table lists 150,000 to 200,000 clones, roughly 87% of them singletons. Study-level points and caveats: Across spike, vaccine-associated CD4 TCRs were found, dominant at 160-218 and 743-854. There were repertoire samples only from the period after the peak T cell response. Donor demographics were predominantly white British with a female majority; clonal diversity may be underestimated.

The chain has TRBV7-9 and TRBJ2-5; tentatively, D is TRBD1 or TRBD2 (5 bases each). This receptor was obtained from an adult in good health. Sample: peripheral blood, taken on day 0 of AZD1222 vaccination. The CDR3 sequence: CASSLAEGRETQYF. DNA for the CDR3: TGTGCCAGCAGCTTAGCTGAGGGGAGAGAGACCCAGTACTTC.